The 32 T cell receptor beta chains listed next were all sequenced from one sample in a study of shared clonotypes between healthy human individuals. CD8 cells regarded as naive lacked CD45RO, were positively chosen for CCR7, and omitted terminally differentiated effector memory CD45RA+ cells. Generated by immunoSEQ multiplex PCR, the TCRdb table keeps only in-frame clones and is missing some. The data show about 680,000 clones, about 90% seen once. Sequencing used naive CD8+ T cells sorted from blood. The receptors here all came from a young man in good health.

V is TRBV10-2 and J is TRBJ2-1; D may match TRBD1 or TRBD2 (5 bases each). CDR1 and CDR2 (germline): WSHSY, SAAADI. This CDR3 is built from 13 residues. V was clipped by 8 bases and J by 4 bases, with 12 bases between them. CDR3 nucleotides: TGCGCCAGCGGTGGGGACCCGTACAATGAGCAGTTCTTC. This gives the protein CASGGDPYNEQFF.

The gene calls are TRBV6-5 and TRBJ2-7; 8 bases are shared with TRBD2. V lost 6 bases, J lost 0 bases, and 7 bases stayed unmatched. The germline V gene has CDR1 MNHEY and CDR2 SVGAGI. CDR3 size: 15 residues. CDR3 nucleotides: TGTGCCAGCAGATTTACTAGCGGTATCTCCTACGAGCAGTACTTC. It codes for CASRFTSGISYEQYF.

A remark on this clone: The junction departs from the called germline gene at one end, perhaps through a read error. The chain links TRBV10-1 to TRBJ2-1; TRBD1 aligns across 8 bases. Germline V gene data show CDR1 as WNHNN and CDR2 as SYGVQD (reference sequence). The CDR3 has 15 residues. The CDR3 bases are TGCGCCAGCAGTCCAACAGGGGGATCCTTCAATGAGCAGTTCTTC. Translated: CASSPTGGSFNEQFF.

The chain employs TRBV5-8 and TRBJ2-1, with 14 nucleotides matching TRBD2. The ends lost 4 bases at V and 7 bases at J; junction bases unmatched: 4. The CDR3 is 15 residues long. The germline CDR1 and CDR2 sequences are SGHTS and YDEGEE. As DNA, the CDR3 is TGTGCCAGCAGCATCGGGACTAGCGGGAGTAATGAGCAGTTCTTC. Translating it yields CASSIGTSGSNEQFF. Filled out from reference TRBV5-8 and TRBJ2-1, the complete variable domain reads EAGVTQSPTHLIKTRGQQATLRCSPISGHTSVYWYQQALGLGLQFLLWYDEGEERNRGNFPPRFSGRQFPNYSSELNVNALELEDSALYLCASSIGTSGSNEQFFGPGTRLTVL.

The J gene is TRBJ2-5, the V gene TRBV28; 7 bases match TRBD2. CDR1 and CDR2 (germline): MDHEN, SYDVKM. J lost 5 bases, V lost 7 bases, and 10 bases had no gene match. CDR3 size: 14 residues. In nucleotides, the CDR3 is TGTGCCAGCACCCCTACGGGGGGAACGGAGACCCAGTACTTC. Its protein is CASTPTGGTETQYF. The entire variable domain, with the rest obtained from reference TRBV28 and TRBJ2-5, is as follows: DVKVTQSSRYLVKRTGEKVFLECVQDMDHENMFWYRQDPGLGLRLIYFSYDVKMKEKGDIPEGYSVSREKKERFSLILESASTNQTSMYLCASTPTGGTETQYFGPGTRLLVL.

This clone has only one observation. The chain recombines TRBV6-5 with TRBJ1-2, with D uncertain. Germline V gives CDR1 MNHEY, CDR2 SVGAGI. This CDR3 spans 14 amino acids. V lost 4 bases and J 3 bases, leaving 12 bases between the germline ends. The CDR3 protein is CASSSLNGYYGYTF. CDR3 DNA sequence: TGTGCCAGCAGTTCCCTGAACGGATACTATGGCTACACCTTC.

The V gene is TRBV5-1, the J gene TRBJ2-1; perhaps TRBD1 as D (8 bases). The germline V and J ends were trimmed by 4 bases and 9 bases, with 14 bases remaining between them. This CDR3 is 13 amino acids long. Germline V gives CDR1 SGHRS, CDR2 YFSETQ. CDR3: CASSLQGGAEQFF. In DNA form, the CDR3 reads TGCGCCAGCAGCCTACAGGGGGGGGCTGAGCAGTTCTTC.

The chain employs TRBV7-6 and TRBJ2-1; TRBD1 or TRBD2 may be the D gene (6 bases each). The CDR3 is 15 residues long. CDR1 is SGHVS, CDR2 FNYEAQ, per germline. Trimming removed 7 bases from V and 9 bases from J, with 22 bases in between. CDR3 in amino acids: CASTTGGLAIGEQFF. The CDR3 DNA reads TGTGCCAGCACCACCGGGGGCCTAGCGATCGGTGAGCAGTTCTTC.

The V gene is TRBV7-8, the J gene TRBJ2-1; possible D gene TRBD1, 5 bases. CDR1 and CDR2 from the germline V gene are SGHVS and FQNEAQ. CDR3 length: 13 amino acids. V lost 6 bases and J lost 4, with 10 bases in between. CDR3 nucleotides: TGTGCCAGCAGTCAGACAGAGTACAATGAGCAGTTCTTC. Translated, it gives CASSQTEYNEQFF.

The chain uses TRBV5-4 and TRBJ2-7; possibly TRBD2 for D (6 bases). V was shortened by 1 base and J by 0 bases, with 11 bases between the two germline ends. Germline V lookup: CDR1 SGHNT, CDR2 YYREEE (reference sequence). The CDR3 has 15 amino acids. The CDR3 bases are TGTGCCAGCAGCTTGCGGGGGTCCCTCTCCTACGAGCAGTACTTC. Protein: CASSLRGSLSYEQYF.

This chain links TRBV19 with TRBJ2-1; 8 bases agree with TRBD1. Per the germline V gene, CDR1 is LNHDA and CDR2 is SQIVND (reference sequence). This CDR3 is built from 13 residues. V gave up 3 bases and J gave up 9 bases; unmatched junction bases: 4. The CDR3 here is CASSMDRVSEQFF. The CDR3 DNA reads as TGTGCCAGTAGTATGGACAGGGTGAGTGAGCAGTTCTTC. Drawing the rest from reference TRBV19 and TRBJ2-1, the complete variable domain is DGGITQSPKYLFRKEGQNVTLSCEQNLNHDAMYWYRQDPGQGLRLIYYSQIVNDFQKGDIAEGYSVSREKKESFPLTVTSAQKNPTAFYLCASSMDRVSEQFFGPGTRLTVL.

In its sample, this clone was seen once. The chain carries TRBV11-2 and TRBJ2-6; 7 bases fit TRBD1. Looked up from germline, CDR1 is SGHAT and CDR2 is FQNNGV. J gave up 0 bases and V 6 bases, and 11 bases lay outside the gene matches. The CDR3 extends over 18 amino acids. This CDR3 is CASSSGQAKSSGANVLTF. Here the CDR3 DNA reads TGTGCCAGCAGTTCCGGACAGGCAAAATCCTCTGGGGCCAACGTCCTGACTTTC.

V is TRBV7-9 and J is TRBJ2-7; unclear D gene. Deletions cut 3 bases from V and 6 bases from J, with 12 bases between. This CDR3 has 13 residues. Per germline, CDR1 SEHNR and CDR2 FQNEAQ (reference sequence). DNA of the CDR3: TGTGCCAGCAGCTTCTTATCCCTAGTCGAGCAGTACTTC. Encoded protein: CASSFLSLVEQYF. The variable domain in full, with the rest retrieved from reference TRBV7-9 and TRBJ2-7, is DTGVSQNPRHKITKRGQNVTFRCDPISEHNRLYWYRQTLGQGPEFLTYFQNEAQLEKSRLLSDRFSAERPKGSFSTLEIQRTEQGDSAMYLCASSFLSLVEQYFGPGTRLTVT.

The chain is built from TRBV4-2 and TRBJ2-7, with 10 bases matching TRBD2. The CDR3 spans 16 residues. Germline V gene sequence: CDR1 LGHNA, CDR2 YNFKEQ. The J segment lost 4 bases and the V segment lost 0 bases, leaving 6 bases of the junction unmatched. The CDR3 region is CASSQEAGGLTYEQYF. In DNA form, the CDR3 reads TGTGCCAGCAGCCAAGAAGCGGGAGGGCTAACTTACGAGCAGTACTTC.

This clone was counted once. This chain links TRBV4-1 with TRBJ2-1; D gene unclear. Germline V CDR1 and CDR2: MGHRA, YSYEKL. V lost 4 bases and J 5 bases, leaving 9 bases between the germline ends. This CDR3 region has 13 residues. The CDR3 spells CASSPRLDNEQFF. For the CDR3, the DNA is TGCGCCAGCAGCCCACGGCTAGACAATGAGCAGTTCTTC.

This clone was counted once. The chain uses TRBV10-3 and TRBJ2-3, with D possibly being TRBD1 or TRBD2 (7 bases each). Trimming removed 3 bases from V and 2 bases from J, with 15 bases in between. The germline CDR1 and CDR2 sequences are ENHRY and SYGVKD. The CDR3 spans 16 residues. CDR3 region: CAISEPGGGTTDTQYF. Written as DNA, the CDR3 is TGTGCCATCAGTGAACCAGGGGGGGGGACCACAGATACGCAGTATTTT.

CDR3 sequence: CASSSRGLTSSYNEQFF. The CDR3 nucleotides read TGCGCCAGCAGCTCGAGAGGACTCACAAGCTCCTACAATGAGCAGTTCTTC. V and J are TRBV4-1 and TRBJ2-1; possibly TRBD2 for D (5 bases). Germline V gene lookup returns CDR1 MGHRA and CDR2 YSYEKL. V lost 5 bases and J lost 0, with 17 bases in between. CDR3 length: 17 amino acids.

The chain has TRBV13 and TRBJ2-7, with 9 bases identical to TRBD1. Trimming took 5 bases from V and 0 from J; bases not matched to a gene: 2. Germline lookup yields CDR1 PRHDT and CDR2 FYEKMQ (reference sequence). The CDR3 is 14 amino acids. The CDR3 region is CASSATGGSYEQYF. The DNA for the CDR3 is TGTGCCAGCAGCGCGACAGGGGGCTCCTACGAGCAGTACTTC.

The V gene is TRBV11-2, the J gene TRBJ1-4, with D possibly being TRBD1 (5 bases). With 3 bases removed from V and 7 bases from J, the gap between germline ends came to 15 bases. Germline V gene data show CDR1 as SGHAT and CDR2 as FQNNGV. The CDR3 has 15 residues. Written as DNA, the CDR3 is TGTGCCAGCAGCTTTTGGGACGCTGGGGCTGAAAAACTGTTTTTT. Translating gives CASSFWDAGAEKLFF.

The chain uses TRBV6-6 and TRBJ2-1; 9 positions agree with TRBD2. The V segment lost 4 bases and the J segment 2 bases; nucleotides outside the gene matches: 6. CDR1 and CDR2 (germline): MNHNY, SVGAGI (reference sequence). The CDR3 consists of 16 residues. The CDR3 nucleotides are TGTGCCAGCAGTTTAGGGCGGGAGGGCCCCTACAATGAGCAGTTCTTC. Amino acids: CASSLGREGPYNEQFF.

The chain recombines TRBV10-3 with TRBJ2-7; 7 nucleotides align to TRBD2. Trimming took 8 bases from V and 2 from J; bases not matched to a gene: 6. Germline assignment: CDR1 ENHRY and CDR2 SYGVKD. CDR3 length: 13 residues. The CDR3 region has the DNA TGTGCCATCCGCAACGGGAGGACCTACGAGCAGTACTTC. Translating gives CAIRNGRTYEQYF.

The chain uses TRBV6-5 and TRBJ2-7; D gene unclear. With 3 bases removed from V and 5 bases from J, the gap between germline ends came to 8 bases. This CDR3 spans 12 amino acids. Germline-derived CDR1 and CDR2 are MNHEY and SVGAGI. The CDR3 bases are TGTGCCAGCAGTTATGGTTTTAACGAGCAGTACTTC. Residues: CASSYGFNEQYF.

The V and J genes are TRBV23-1 and TRBJ1-5; D gene uncertain. TRBV23-1 is recorded as an ORF, its role being uncertain. The CDR3 extends over 13 amino acids. Trimming took 0 bases from V and 4 from J, leaving 4 bases between them. CDR3: CASSQSGNQPQHF. CDR3 bases: TGCGCCAGCAGTCAATCGGGAAATCAGCCCCAGCATTTT.

This chain connects TRBV10-1 to TRBJ2-1, with a tentative D call TRBD2 (6 bases). The CDR3 is made up of 13 amino acids. V shed 4 bases and J shed 4 bases, with 8 bases lying between them. Looked up from germline, CDR1 is WNHNN and CDR2 is SYGVQD (reference sequence). The CDR3 coding sequence is TGCGCCAGCAGTGTCGGAGGGTACAATGAGCAGTTCTTC. Its translation: CASSVGGYNEQFF.

As to this clone: A far larger clone is only one base removed, so a read error is likely. The chain uses TRBV25-1 and TRBJ2-7; TRBD1 matches 7 bases. In germline, CDR1 is MGHDK, CDR2 SYGVNS. This CDR3 spans 12 amino acids. The ends lost 6 bases at V and 2 bases at J; junction bases unmatched: 1. The CDR3 sequence: CASSGTAYEQYF. The CDR3 DNA is TGTGCCAGCAGCGGGACAGCCTACGAGCAGTACTTC.

The V gene is TRBV5-6, the J gene TRBJ1-2; D unresolved. Trimming removed 0 bases at V and 2 bases at J, with 8 bases between. This CDR3 spans 14 amino acids. Germline V gene sequence: CDR1 SGHDT, CDR2 YYEEEE. The CDR3: CASSLAGSNYGYTF. In DNA form, the CDR3 reads TGTGCCAGCAGCTTGGCCGGGTCCAACTATGGCTACACCTTC.

The rearrangement uses TRBV14 and TRBJ2-1; TRBD1 aligns across 7 bases. This CDR3 has 15 residues. The germline gives CDR1 SGHDN, CDR2 FVKESK. V dropped 6 bases and J dropped 6; count of bases not matched to a gene: 11. CDR3 in amino acids: CASRQSDRASNEQFF. As DNA, the CDR3 is TGTGCCAGCAGGCAAAGCGACAGGGCGAGCAATGAGCAGTTCTTC.

The V call is TRBV7-2, the J call TRBJ2-7, with D perhaps matching TRBD1 (5 bases). The CDR3 covers 15 residues. Looked up from germline, CDR1 is SGHTA and CDR2 is FQGNSA. Between the trimmed V and J ends, which lost 1 base and 2 bases, there was a span of 12 bases. The DNA for the CDR3 is TGTGCCAGCAGCTTAGATGCGACAGAACCCTACGAGCAGTACTTC. This encodes CASSLDATEPYEQYF.

The J gene is TRBJ2-1, the V gene TRBV5-4, with TRBD1 matching 7 bases. The CDR3 contains 20 residues. Trimming took 0 bases from V and 0 from J; bases not matched to a gene: 15. Germline-derived CDR1 and CDR2 are SGHNT and YYREEE (reference sequence). CDR3 DNA sequence: TGTGCCAGCAGCTTGGCCGGGGACAGTGATCTATTAAGCTCCTACAATGAGCAGTTCTTC. Translation gives CASSLAGDSDLLSSYNEQFF.

The gene calls are TRBV27 and TRBJ2-5, with TRBD2 matching 11 bases. The trim removed 5 bases at V and 3 bases at J, leaving 8 bases unmatched. The V gene's germline CDR1 is MNHEY and CDR2 SMNVEV (reference sequence). This CDR3 spans 16 amino acids. The chain's CDR3 is CASSTRDSGREETQYF. The CDR3 DNA reads as TGTGCCAGCAGTACCCGGGATAGCGGGAGGGAAGAGACCCAGTACTTC.

The chain recombines TRBV7-2 with TRBJ1-4; the match to TRBD1 covers 8 bases. The CDR3 extends over 15 amino acids. J gave up 8 bases and V 5 bases, and 10 bases lay outside the gene matches. Germline lookup yields CDR1 SGHTA and CDR2 FQGNSA. As DNA, the CDR3 is TGTGCCAGCAGCCTAAACAGGGGGTGGGGAGAAAAACTGTTTTTT. This codes for CASSLNRGWGEKLFF.

The V gene is TRBV25-1, the J gene TRBJ2-7; D not certain. Germline V gene data show CDR1 as MGHDK and CDR2 as SYGVNS. Trimming shortened V by 4 bases and J by 3 bases, and 16 bases separated the two germline ends. The CDR3 consists of 15 residues. For the CDR3, the DNA is TGTGCCAGCAGTGCCCATCGACGGGCCAACTACGAGCAGTACTTC. Amino acid sequence: CASSAHRRANYEQYF.